This section outlines one TCR beta chain sequence together with its context. CDR3 size: 14 residues. With 4 bases clipped from V and 6 bases from J, the junction kept 4 bases outside the gene matches. Germline CDR1 and CDR2: MNHNS and SASEGT. These data come from a study of OX40 agonist ivuxolimab in advanced cancers. Profiling relied on immunoSEQ multiplex PCR, and the TCRdb table lists in-frame clones only, not all of them. The repertoire includes roughly 64,000 clones, 70% to 90% of them detected once, and around 0.76% sits in the top ten. This clonotype was sampled from an adult with an advanced solid tumor such as melanoma, head and neck, liver or kidney cancer. The genes are TRBV6-1 and TRBJ1-5; 9 bases fit TRBD1. The specimen comprised CD4+ or CD8+ T cells sorted from blood, sampled in a trial of the OX40 agonist ivuxolimab. Written as DNA, the CDR3 is TGTGCCAGCAGTGGCAGGGACAGGGCTCAGCCCCAGCATTTT. As protein: CASSGRDRAQPQHF.